The clone carrying this T cell receptor beta chain has a count of ten or more. Sequencing was done on patients that had shown CD8+CD57+ cell expansion by flow cytometry. Germline CDR1 and CDR2: SQVTM and ANQGSEA. The CDR3 totals 16 residues. J gave up 5 bases and V 6 bases, and 17 bases lay outside the gene matches. The entry originates in a study of CD8+CD57+ T cells in acquired aplastic anemia. According to the study, genomic DNA was the template for TCR beta VDJ and CDR3 profiling. TCRdb reprocessed the reads via MiXCR and lists one record per CDR3 protein. The top ten clones hold approximately 12% of a sample with 150,000 to 180,000 distinct CDR3 sequences, roughly half of them seen once.

Sample: sorted CD4+, CD8+, or CD8+CD57+ T cells (not recorded which) from PBMCs. The rearrangement links TRBV29-1 to TRBJ2-5, with TRBD1 matching over 8 bases. The sequence was collected from a human donor with aplastic anemia. Here the CDR3 reads CSVGEREDRVGETQYF. CDR3 DNA: TGCAGCGTGGGTGAGCGAGAGGACAGGGTCGGGGAGACCCAGTACTTC. Full variable domain (missing parts from reference TRBV29-1 and TRBJ2-5): SAVISQKPSRDICQRGTSLTIQCQVDSQVTMMFWYRQQPGQSLTLIATANQGSEATYESGFVIDKFPISRPNLTFSTLTVSNMSPEDSSIYLCSVGEREDRVGETQYFGPGTRLLVL.